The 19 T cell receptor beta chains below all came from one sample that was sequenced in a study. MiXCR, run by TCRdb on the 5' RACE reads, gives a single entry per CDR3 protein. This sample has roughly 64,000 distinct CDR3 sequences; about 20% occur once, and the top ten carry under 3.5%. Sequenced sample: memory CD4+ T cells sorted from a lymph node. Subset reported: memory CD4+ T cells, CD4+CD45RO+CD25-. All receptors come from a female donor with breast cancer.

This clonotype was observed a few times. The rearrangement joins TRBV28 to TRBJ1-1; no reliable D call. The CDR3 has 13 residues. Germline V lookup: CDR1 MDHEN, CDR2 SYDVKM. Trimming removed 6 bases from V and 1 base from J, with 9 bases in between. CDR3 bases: TGTGCCAGCAGGCCCCCAGAGAACACTGAAGCTTTCTTT. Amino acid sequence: CASRPPENTEAFF.

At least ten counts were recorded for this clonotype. This CDR3 reads CASSPGDVGNTIYF. As DNA, the CDR3 is TGTGCCAGCAGCCCCGGGGACGTCGGAAACACCATATATTTT. The V and J genes are TRBV6-2 or TRBV6-3 and TRBJ1-3, with D perhaps TRBD1 (5 bases). Germline V gives CDR1 MNHEY, CDR2 SVGEGT. Trimming took 6 bases from V and 4 from J, leaving 13 bases between them. This CDR3 region has 14 residues.

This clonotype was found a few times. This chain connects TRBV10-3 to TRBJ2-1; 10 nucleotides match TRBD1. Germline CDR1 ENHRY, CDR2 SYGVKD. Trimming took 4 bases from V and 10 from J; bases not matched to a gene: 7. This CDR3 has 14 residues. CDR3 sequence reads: CAISGRDRGWEQFF. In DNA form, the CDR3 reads TGTGCCATCAGTGGGCGGGACAGGGGTTGGGAGCAGTTCTTC.

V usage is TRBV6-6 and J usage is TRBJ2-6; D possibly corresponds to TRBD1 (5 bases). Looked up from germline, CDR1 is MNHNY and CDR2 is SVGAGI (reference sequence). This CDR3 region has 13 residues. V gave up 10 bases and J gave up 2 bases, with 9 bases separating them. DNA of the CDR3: TGTGCCACCAGGGTCCCTGGGGCCAACGTCCTGACTTTC. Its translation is CATRVPGANVLTF.

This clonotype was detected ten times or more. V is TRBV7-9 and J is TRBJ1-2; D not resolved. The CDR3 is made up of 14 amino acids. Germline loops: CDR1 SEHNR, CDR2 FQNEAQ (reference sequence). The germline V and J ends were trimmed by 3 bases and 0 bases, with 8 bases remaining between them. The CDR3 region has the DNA TGTGCCAGCAGCTTGGTTCTAGCTAACTATGGCTACACCTTC. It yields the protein CASSLVLANYGYTF.

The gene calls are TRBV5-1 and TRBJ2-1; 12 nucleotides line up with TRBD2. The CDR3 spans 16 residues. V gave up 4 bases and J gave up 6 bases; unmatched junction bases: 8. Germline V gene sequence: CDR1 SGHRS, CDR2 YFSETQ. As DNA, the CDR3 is TGCGCCAGCAGCGGATCTAGCGGGAGGGCCATCAATGAGCAGTTCTTC. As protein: CASSGSSGRAINEQFF.

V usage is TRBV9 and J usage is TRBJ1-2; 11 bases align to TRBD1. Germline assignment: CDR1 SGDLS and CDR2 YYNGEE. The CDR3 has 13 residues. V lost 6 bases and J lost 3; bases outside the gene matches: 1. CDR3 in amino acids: CASKGQGDYGYTF. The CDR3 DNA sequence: TGTGCCAGCAAGGGACAGGGGGACTATGGCTACACCTTC.

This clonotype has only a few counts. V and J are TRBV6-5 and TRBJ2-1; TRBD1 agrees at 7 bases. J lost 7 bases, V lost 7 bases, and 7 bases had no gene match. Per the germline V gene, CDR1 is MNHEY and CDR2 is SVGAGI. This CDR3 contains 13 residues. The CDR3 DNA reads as TGTGCCAGCAAAGGACAGGCCGGTAATGAGCAGTTCTTC. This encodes CASKGQAGNEQFF.

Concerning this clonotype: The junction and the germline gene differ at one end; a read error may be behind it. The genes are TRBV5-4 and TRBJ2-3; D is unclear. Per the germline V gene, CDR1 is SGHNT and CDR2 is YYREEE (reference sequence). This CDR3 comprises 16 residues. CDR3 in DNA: TGTGCCAGCAGCTTGAGGGTCGGCGGAAGCACAGACACGCAGTATTTT. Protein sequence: CASSLRVGGSTDTQYF.

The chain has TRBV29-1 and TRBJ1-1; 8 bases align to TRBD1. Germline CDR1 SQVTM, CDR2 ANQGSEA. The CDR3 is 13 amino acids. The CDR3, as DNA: TGCAACGGAGGGGACAGGCAGAACACTGAAGCTTTCTTT. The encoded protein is CNGGDRQNTEAFF.

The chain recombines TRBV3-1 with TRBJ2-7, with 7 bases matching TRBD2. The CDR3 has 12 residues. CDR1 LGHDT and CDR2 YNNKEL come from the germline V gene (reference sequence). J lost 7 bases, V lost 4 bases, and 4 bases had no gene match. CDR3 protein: CASSRREGEQYF. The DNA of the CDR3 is TGTGCCAGCAGCCGAAGGGAGGGAGAGCAGTACTTC.

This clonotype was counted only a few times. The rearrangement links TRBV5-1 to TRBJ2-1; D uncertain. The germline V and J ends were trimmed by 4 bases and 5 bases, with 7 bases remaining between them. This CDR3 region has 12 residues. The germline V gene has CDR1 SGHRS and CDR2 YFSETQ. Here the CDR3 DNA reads TGCGCCAGCAGCCCTGAGCACAATGAGCAGTTCTTC. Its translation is CASSPEHNEQFF.

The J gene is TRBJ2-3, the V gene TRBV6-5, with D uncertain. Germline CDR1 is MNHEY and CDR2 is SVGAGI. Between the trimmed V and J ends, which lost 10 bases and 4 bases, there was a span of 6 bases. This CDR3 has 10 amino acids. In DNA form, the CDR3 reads TGTGCCACCTCGGCAGATACGCAGTATTTT. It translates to CATSADTQYF.

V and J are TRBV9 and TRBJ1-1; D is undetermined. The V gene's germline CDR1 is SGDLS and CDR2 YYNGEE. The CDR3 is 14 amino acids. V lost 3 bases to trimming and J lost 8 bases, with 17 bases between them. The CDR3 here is CASSAITDGGEAFF. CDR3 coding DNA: TGTGCCAGCAGCGCCATAACCGACGGAGGCGAAGCTTTCTTT. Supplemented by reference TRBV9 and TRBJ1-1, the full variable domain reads DSGVTQTPKHLITATGQRVTLRCSPRSGDLSVYWYQQSLDQGLQFLIQYYNGEERAKGNILERFSAQQFPDLHSELNLSSLELGDSALYFCASSAITDGGEAFFGQGTRLTVV.

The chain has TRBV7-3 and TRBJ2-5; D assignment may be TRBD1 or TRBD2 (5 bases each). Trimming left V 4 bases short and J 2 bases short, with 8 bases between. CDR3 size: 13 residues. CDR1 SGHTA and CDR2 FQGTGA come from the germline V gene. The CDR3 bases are TGTGCCAGCAGCTACGGGGCTCAAGAGACCCAGTACTTC. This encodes CASSYGAQETQYF.

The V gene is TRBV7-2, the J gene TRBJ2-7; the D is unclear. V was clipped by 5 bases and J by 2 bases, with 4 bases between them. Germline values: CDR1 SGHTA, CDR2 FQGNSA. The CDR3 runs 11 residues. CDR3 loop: CASSPAYEQYF. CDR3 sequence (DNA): TGTGCCAGCAGCCCGGCCTACGAGCAGTACTTC. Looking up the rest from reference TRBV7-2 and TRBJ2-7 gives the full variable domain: GAGVSQSPSNKVTEKGKDVELRCDPISGHTALYWYRQSLGQGLEFLIYFQGNSAPDKSGLPSDRFSAERTGGSVSTLTIQRTQQEDSAVYLCASSPAYEQYFGPGTRLTVT.

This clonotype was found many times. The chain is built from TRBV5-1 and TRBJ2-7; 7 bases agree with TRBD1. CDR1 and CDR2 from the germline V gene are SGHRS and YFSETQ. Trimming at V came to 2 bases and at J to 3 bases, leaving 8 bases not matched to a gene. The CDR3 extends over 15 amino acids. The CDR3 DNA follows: TGCGCCAGCAGCTTAACAGGGGTCCCCTACTACGAGCAGTACTTC. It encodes CASSLTGVPYYEQYF.

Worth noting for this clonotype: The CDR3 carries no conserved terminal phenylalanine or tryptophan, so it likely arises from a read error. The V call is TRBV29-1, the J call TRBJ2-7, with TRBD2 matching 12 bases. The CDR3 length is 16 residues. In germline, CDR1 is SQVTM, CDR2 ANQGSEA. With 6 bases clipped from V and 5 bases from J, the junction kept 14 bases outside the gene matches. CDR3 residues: CSVRGTSGFYGDEQYL. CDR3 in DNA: TGCAGCGTCCGAGGGACTAGCGGGTTTTACGGCGACGAGCAGTACCTC.

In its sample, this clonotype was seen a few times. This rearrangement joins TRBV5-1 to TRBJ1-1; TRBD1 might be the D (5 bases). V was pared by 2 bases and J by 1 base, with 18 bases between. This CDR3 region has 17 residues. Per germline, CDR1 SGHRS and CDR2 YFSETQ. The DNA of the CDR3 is TGCGCCAGCAGCTTAGGAGGGACCGGTATGCCGAACACTGAAGCTTTCTTT. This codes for CASSLGGTGMPNTEAFF.